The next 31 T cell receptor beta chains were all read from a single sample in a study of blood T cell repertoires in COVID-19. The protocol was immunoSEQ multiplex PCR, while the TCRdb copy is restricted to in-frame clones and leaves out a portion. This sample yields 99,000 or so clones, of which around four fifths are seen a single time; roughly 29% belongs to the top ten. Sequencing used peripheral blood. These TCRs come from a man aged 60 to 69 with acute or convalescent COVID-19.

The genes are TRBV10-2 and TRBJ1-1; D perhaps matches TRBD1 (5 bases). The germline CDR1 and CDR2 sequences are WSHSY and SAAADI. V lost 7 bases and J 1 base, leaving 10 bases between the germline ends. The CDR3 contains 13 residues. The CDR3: CASKDTGNTEAFF. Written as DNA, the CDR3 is TGCGCCAGCAAAGACACAGGGAACACTGAAGCTTTCTTT.

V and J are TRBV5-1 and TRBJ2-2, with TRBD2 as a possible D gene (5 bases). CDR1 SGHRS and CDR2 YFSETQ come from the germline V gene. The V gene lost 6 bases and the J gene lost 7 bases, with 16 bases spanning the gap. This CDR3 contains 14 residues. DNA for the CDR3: TGCGCCAGCATGGTGGGAGTCATAAGCGGGGAGCTGTTTTTT. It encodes CASMVGVISGELFF.

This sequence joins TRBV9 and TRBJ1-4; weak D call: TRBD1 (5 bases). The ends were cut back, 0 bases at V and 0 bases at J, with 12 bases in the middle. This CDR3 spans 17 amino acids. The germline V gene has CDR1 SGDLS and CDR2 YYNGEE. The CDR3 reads CASSVAGGLATNEKLFF. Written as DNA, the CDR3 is TGTGCCAGCAGCGTAGCCGGGGGACTTGCAACTAATGAAAAACTGTTTTTT.

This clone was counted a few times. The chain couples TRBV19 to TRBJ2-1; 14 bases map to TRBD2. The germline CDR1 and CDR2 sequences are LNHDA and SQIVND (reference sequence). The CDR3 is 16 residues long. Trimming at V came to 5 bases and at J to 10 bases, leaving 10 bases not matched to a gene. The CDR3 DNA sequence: TGTGCCAGTAGTGGGACTAGCGGGAGAAGGTCAGGGGAGCAGTTCTTC. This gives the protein CASSGTSGRRSGEQFF.

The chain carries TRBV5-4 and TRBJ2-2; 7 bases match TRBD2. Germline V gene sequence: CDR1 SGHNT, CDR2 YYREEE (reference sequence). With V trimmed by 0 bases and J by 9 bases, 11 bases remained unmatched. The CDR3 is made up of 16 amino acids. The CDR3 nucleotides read TGTGCCAGCAGCTTGGGAGCGGGCGGGAGTGCCTGGGAGCTGTTTTTT. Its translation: CASSLGAGGSAWELFF.

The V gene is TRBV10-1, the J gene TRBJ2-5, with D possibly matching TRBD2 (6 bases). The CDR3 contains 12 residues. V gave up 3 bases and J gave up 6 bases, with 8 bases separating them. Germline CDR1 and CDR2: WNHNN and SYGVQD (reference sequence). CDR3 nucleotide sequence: TGCGCCAGCAGTGACGGGGGACAGACCCAGTACTTC. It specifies CASSDGGQTQYF.

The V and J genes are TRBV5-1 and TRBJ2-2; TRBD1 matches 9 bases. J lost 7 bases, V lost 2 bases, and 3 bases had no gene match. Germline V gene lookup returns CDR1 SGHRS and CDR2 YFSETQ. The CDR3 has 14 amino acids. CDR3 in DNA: TGCGCCAGCAGCTTAGGACAGGGGATCGGGGAGCTGTTTTTT. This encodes CASSLGQGIGELFF.

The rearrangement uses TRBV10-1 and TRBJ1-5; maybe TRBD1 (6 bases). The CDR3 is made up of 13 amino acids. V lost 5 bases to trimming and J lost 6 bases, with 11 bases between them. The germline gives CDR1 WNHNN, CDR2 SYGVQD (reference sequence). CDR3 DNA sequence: TGCGCCAGCAGTACAGGGACGGGTCAGCCCCAGCATTTT. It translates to CASSTGTGQPQHF.

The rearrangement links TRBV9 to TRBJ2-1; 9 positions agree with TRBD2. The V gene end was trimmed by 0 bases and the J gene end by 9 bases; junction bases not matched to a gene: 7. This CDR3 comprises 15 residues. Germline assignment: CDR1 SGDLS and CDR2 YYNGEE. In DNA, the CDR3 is TGTGCCAGCAGCGTAGTGGTAGCGGGAGCGGGTGAGCAGTTCTTC. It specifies CASSVVVAGAGEQFF.

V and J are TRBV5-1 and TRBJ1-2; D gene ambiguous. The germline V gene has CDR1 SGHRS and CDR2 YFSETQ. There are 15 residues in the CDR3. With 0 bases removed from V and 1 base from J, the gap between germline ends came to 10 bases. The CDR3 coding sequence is TGCGCCAGCAGCTTGGGCCAGTCCCTTAACTATGGCTACACCTTC. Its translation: CASSLGQSLNYGYTF.

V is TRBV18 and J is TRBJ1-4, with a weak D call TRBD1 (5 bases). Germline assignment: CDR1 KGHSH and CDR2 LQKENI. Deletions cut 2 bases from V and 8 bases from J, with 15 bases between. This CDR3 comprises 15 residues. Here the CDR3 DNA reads TGTGCCAGCTCACCATCCCGGCAGGGTTCCGAAAAACTGTTTTTT. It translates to CASSPSRQGSEKLFF.

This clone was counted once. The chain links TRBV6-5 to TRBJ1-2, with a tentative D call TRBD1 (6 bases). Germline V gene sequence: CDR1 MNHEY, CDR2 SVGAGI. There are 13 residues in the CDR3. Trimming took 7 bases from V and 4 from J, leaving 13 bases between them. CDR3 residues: CASMYRAGYGYTF. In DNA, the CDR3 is TGTGCCAGCATGTACAGGGCTGGCTATGGCTACACCTTC.

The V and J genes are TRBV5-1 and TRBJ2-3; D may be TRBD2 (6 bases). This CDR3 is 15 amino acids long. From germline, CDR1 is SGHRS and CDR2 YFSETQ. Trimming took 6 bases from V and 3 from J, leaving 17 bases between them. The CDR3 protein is CASTTAGFRTDTQYF. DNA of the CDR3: TGCGCCAGCACCACGGCGGGGTTTCGTACAGATACGCAGTATTTT.

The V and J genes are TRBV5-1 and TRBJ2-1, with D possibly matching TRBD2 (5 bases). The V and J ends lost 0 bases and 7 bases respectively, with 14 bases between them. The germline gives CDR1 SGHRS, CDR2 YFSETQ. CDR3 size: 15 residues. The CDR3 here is CASSLGGESQNEQFF. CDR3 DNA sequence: TGCGCCAGCAGCTTGGGTGGGGAGTCGCAGAATGAGCAGTTCTTC.

CDR3 in DNA: TGTGCCAGCAGCTTATCAGGGAAAGGGGAGACCCAGTACTTC. Encoded protein: CASSLSGKGETQYF. The chain is built from TRBV5-4 and TRBJ2-5; the D gene is possibly TRBD1 (5 bases). The CDR3 totals 14 residues. V shed 2 bases and J shed 5 bases, with 13 bases lying between them. CDR1 is SGHNT, CDR2 YYREEE, per germline (reference sequence).

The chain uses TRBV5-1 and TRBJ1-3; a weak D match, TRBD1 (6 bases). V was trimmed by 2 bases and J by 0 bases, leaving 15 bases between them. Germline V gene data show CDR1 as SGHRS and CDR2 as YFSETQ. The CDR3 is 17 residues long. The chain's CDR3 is CASSFGGGLGSGNTIYF. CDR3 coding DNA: TGCGCCAGCAGCTTTGGCGGGGGGCTCGGCTCTGGAAACACCATATATTTT.

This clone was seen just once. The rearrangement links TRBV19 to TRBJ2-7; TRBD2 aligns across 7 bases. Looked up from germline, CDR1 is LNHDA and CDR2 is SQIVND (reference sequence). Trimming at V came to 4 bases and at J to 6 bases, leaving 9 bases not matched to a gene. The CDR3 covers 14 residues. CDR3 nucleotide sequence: TGTGCCAGTAGTAATAAGCGGGGACCGAGCGAGCAGTACTTC. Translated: CASSNKRGPSEQYF.

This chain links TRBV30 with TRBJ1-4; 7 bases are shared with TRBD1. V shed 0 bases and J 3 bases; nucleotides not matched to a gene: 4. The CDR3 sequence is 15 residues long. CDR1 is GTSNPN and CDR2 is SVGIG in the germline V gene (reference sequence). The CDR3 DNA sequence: TGTGCCTGGAGTGTAATGACAGGGTCTAATGAAAAACTGTTTTTT. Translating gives CAWSVMTGSNEKLFF.

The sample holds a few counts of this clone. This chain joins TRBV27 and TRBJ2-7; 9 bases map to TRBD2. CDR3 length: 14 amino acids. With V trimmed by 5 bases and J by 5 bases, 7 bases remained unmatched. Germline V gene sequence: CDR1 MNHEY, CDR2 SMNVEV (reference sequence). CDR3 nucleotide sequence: TGTGCCAGCAGTACAACGGGACTAGCCAACGAGCAGTACTTC. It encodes CASSTTGLANEQYF.

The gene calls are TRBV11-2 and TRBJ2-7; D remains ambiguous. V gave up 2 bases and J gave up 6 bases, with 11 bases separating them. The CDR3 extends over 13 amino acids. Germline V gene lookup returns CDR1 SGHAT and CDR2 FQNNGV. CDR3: CASSLNLSGEQYF. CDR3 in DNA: TGTGCCAGCAGCTTAAATCTATCGGGCGAGCAGTACTTC.

The CDR3 sequence: CATSRARDYGEQFF. Here the CDR3 DNA reads TGTGCCACCAGCAGAGCCCGGGACTACGGTGAGCAGTTCTTC. The gene calls are TRBV15 and TRBJ2-1; 7 nucleotides align to TRBD2. Germline assignment: CDR1 LNHNV and CDR2 YYDKDF (reference sequence). This CDR3 spans 14 amino acids. V was pared by 1 base and J by 9 bases, with 6 bases of the junction left unmatched.

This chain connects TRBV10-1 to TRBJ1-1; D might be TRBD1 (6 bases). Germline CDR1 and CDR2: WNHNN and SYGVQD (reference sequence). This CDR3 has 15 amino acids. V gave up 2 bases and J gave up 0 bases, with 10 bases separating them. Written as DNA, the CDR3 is TGCGCCAGCAGTGAGGCGGGGGCGCTGAACACTGAAGCTTTCTTT. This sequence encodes CASSEAGALNTEAFF.

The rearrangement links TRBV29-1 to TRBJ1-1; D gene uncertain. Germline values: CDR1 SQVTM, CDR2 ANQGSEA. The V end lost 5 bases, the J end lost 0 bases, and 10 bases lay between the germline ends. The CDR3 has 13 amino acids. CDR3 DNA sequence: TGCAGCGTTTGGATGGGCATGAACACTGAAGCTTTCTTT. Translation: CSVWMGMNTEAFF.

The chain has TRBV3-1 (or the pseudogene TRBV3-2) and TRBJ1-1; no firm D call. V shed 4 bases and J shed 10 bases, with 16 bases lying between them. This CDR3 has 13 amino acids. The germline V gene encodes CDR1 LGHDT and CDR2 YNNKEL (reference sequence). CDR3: CASSPRDQGGAFF. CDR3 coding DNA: TGTGCCAGCAGCCCGCGAGACCAAGGCGGAGCTTTCTTT.

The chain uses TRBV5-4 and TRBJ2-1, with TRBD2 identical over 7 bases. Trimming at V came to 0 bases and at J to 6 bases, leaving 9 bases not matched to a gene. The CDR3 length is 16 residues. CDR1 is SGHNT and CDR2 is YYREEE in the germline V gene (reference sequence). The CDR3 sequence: CASSLAAGAKSNEQFF. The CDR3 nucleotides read TGTGCCAGCAGCTTGGCCGCGGGAGCGAAGTCCAATGAGCAGTTCTTC.

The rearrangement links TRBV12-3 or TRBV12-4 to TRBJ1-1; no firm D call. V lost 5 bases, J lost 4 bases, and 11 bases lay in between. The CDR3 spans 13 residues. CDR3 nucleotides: TGTGCCAGCAGTGCCGGTAGGAGCACTGAAGCTTTCTTT. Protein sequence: CASSAGRSTEAFF.

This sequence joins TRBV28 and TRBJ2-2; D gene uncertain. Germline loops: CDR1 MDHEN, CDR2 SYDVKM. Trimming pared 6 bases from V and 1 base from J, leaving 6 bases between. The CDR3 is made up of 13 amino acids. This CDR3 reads CASSPGNTGELFF. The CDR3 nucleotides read TGTGCCAGCAGCCCGGGGAACACCGGGGAGCTGTTTTTT.

DNA for the CDR3: TGTGCCAGCAGCCCTGAGGGAGGGGCTGGAAACACCATATATTTT. This codes for CASSPEGGAGNTIYF. The V gene is TRBV7-6, the J gene TRBJ1-3; the D gene is possibly TRBD1 (5 bases). V was cut by 5 bases and J by 2 bases, with 13 bases left in between. The CDR3 extends over 15 amino acids. Germline CDR1 and CDR2: SGHVS and FNYEAQ.

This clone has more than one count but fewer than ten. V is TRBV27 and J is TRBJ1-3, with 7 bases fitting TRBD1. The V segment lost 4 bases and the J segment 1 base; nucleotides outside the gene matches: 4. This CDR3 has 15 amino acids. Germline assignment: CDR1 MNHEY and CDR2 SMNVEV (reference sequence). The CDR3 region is CASSYRGLSGNTIYF. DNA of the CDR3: TGTGCCAGCAGTTACAGGGGACTGTCTGGAAACACCATATATTTT.

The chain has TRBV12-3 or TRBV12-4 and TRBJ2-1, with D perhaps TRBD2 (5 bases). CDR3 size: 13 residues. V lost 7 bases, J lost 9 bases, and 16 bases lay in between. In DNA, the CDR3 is TGTGCCAGCACCTATAGCGTCCACGGTGAGCAGTTCTTC. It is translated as CASTYSVHGEQFF.

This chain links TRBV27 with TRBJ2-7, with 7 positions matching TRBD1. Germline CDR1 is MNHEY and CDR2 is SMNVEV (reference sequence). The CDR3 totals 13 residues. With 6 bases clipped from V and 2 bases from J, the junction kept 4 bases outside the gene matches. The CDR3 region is CASRDRAPYEQYV. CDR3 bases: TGTGCCAGCAGAGACAGGGCCCCCTACGAGCAGTACGTC.